This TCR beta chain originates from a study of blood T cell repertoires in COVID-19. Authors' analysis steps: Amplification of reference gene primers provided the estimated nucleated cell counts. The method was immunoSEQ multiplex PCR; TCRdb's version includes in-frame clones alone and lacks a portion of them. V, J and clone size are those of that table, while D and trimming were read from the DNA. Seen here are under 75,000 clones, around 81% observed once, and the top ten hold under 30%. The sequenced material came from peripheral blood. This receptor was obtained from an elderly woman with active or convalescent COVID-19.

In DNA, the CDR3 is TGTGCCAGCAGTTTTCCGGGACAGACGAACTATGGCTACACCTTC. Translating it yields CASSFPGQTNYGYTF. The chain combines TRBV28 with TRBJ1-2, with 7 bases that match TRBD1. The CDR3 is 15 residues long. With 3 bases clipped from V and 2 bases from J, the junction kept 6 bases outside the gene matches. From germline, CDR1 is MDHEN and CDR2 SYDVKM.